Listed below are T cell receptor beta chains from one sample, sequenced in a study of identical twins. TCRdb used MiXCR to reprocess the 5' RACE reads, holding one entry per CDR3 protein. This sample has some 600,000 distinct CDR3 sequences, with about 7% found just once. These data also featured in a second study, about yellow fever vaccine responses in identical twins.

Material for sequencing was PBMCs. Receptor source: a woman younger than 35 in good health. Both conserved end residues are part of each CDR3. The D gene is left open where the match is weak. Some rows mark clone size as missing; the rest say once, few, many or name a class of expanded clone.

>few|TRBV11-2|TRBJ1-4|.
CASSFRVATNEKLFF
TGTGCCAGCAGCTTCCGGGTGGCAACTAATGAAAAACTGTTTTTT
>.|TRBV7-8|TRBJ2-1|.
CASGGGANNEQFF
TGTGCCAGCGGTGGCGGGGCGAACAATGAGCAGTTCTTC
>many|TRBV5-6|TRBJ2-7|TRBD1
CASRRSGQGTCEQYF
TGTGCCAGCAGGCGGTCGGGACAGGGTACTTGCGAGCAGTACTTC
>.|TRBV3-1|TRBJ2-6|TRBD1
CASSRGQSSGANVLTF
TGTGCCAGCAGCCGGGGACAGAGCTCTGGGGCCAACGTCCTGACTTTC
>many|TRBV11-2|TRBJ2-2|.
CASNRVAGELFF
TGTGCCAGCAACAGGGTCGCCGGGGAGCTGTTTTTT
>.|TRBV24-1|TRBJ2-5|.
CATSDDHRQETQYF
TGTGCCACCAGTGATGACCACAGGCAAGAGACCCAGTACTTC
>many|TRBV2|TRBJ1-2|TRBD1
CASRPSGGGGYTF
TGTGCCAGCAGGCCTTCAGGGGGCGGAGGCTACACCTTC
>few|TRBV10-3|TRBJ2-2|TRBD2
CAISFGGAGELFF
TGTGCCATCAGTTTCGGGGGGGCCGGGGAGCTGTTTTTT
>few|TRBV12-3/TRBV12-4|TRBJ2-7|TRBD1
CASRGQNSYEQYF
TGTGCCAGCAGGGGACAGAACTCCTACGAGCAGTACTTC
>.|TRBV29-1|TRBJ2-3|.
CSVEVTASGTDTQYF
TGCAGCGTTGAAGTTACCGCTAGCGGCACAGATACGCAGTATTTT
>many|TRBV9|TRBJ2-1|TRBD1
CASSRTGESGNEQFF
TGTGCCAGCAGCCGGACAGGGGAATCTGGCAATGAGCAGTTCTTC
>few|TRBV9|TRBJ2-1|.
CASSVLGGIDEQFF
TGTGCCAGCAGCGTATTGGGAGGCATCGATGAGCAGTTCTTC
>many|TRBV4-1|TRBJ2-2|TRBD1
CASSQGYRGRPGELFF
TGCGCCAGCAGCCAAGGGTACAGGGGGCGACCCGGGGAGCTGTTTTTT
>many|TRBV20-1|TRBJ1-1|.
CSARDRGLNTEAFF
TGCAGTGCTAGAGACAGGGGACTGAACACTGAAGCTTTCTTT
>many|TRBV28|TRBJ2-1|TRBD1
CASRGQGPSSYNEQFF
TGTGCCAGCAGAGGACAGGGCCCGAGCTCCTACAATGAGCAGTTCTTC
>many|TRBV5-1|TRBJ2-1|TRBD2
CASSGVAGDWDNEQFF
TGCGCCAGCAGCGGAGTAGCGGGAGACTGGGACAATGAGCAGTTCTTC